This TCR beta chain was retrieved from a study of cytomegalovirus exposure and HLA in healthy donors (dated by TCRdb to the late 2010s). In the study overall: The 700 or so repertoires of the first cohort and the roughly 120 validation repertoires were produced on the same platform, according to a later analysis. The study aimed to test whether signatures of past pathogen exposure could be identified by cataloging public T cell receptors. In addition to the first cohort of 666 subjects, a separate validation cohort of 100 to 150 different subjects was used. High-throughput TCR immunosequencing, statistical association of individual TCRs with disease status, and machine learning were combined to predict cytomegalovirus infection status.

The CDR3 numbers 14 residues from cysteine through phenylalanine. Of all the DNA, just the CDR3 is kept, 42 bases in frame from base 1. V is reduced by 4 bases and J by 7 bases, leaving a spacing of 14 bases between them. The germline V gene (reference sequence) yields PRHDT for CDR1 and FYEKMQ for CDR2. The donors were included in the validation cohort of approximately 120 subjects, a group kept apart from the roughly 690-subject first cohort. Worth noting for this clone: What antigen it recognizes has not been identified. One base away there is no much larger clone; base qualities are not given.

The library was generated by the immunoSEQ multiplex PCR assay. The paper's processing steps were these. To diagnose cytomegalovirus status from the catalog of TCR beta chain sequences, a statistical classification framework was built. TCRdb retrieved this table from immuneACCESS and kept in-frame rearrangements only. Not all clones are present; in checked studies, unresolved V genes account for under half, and no reason is known for the remainder. From that table come the V and J calls and clone size; the DNA was used to work out D and trimming. In all, the sample holds 150,000 to 250,000 clones, and 65% to 90% of those were seen once. The ten top clones hold 13% of the sample. Study-wide conclusions, independent of this receptor: The study gave a list of roughly 150 TCR beta chains associated with cytomegalovirus. Of the cluster scores, roughly 95% were above 0 in a later analysis, which found that TCRs clustered in the first cohort also tended to co-occur in the 110 or so validation repertoires. The classifier was reported to diagnose cytomegalovirus status with high specificity and sensitivity in both the original and validation cohorts. In vitro tests confirmed that a few of the cytomegalovirus-associated TCR beta chains recognize cytomegalovirus antigens. The validation cohort had no HLA typing available for a later analysis, so co-occurrence within that cohort was assessed over all 120 or so repertoires. The authors suggested that the approach could potentially be extended to other disease states and immunological phenotypes. Most TCR sequences were seen in very few donors, while some public TCRs were found in many individuals.

The sample was PBMCs. This receptor was taken from a woman aged 30 to 39 in good health and CMV-seropositive. The sequence is built from TRBV13 and TRBJ2-1; TRBD1 is possibly the D segment (6 matching bases). The base sequence is TGTGCCAGCAGCTCCATTCTCCAGGGGAATGAGCAGTTCTTC. Its translation is CASSSILQGNEQFF.